Sequencing of this TCR beta chain was carried out in a study of T cell responses to AZD1222 COVID-19 vaccine. General study points: Increases in Spike-specific TCR breadth and depth were seen after two AZD1222 doses. White British donors predominated, females outnumbered males, and clonal diversity was possibly underestimated.

The table came from immunoSEQ multiplex PCR; TCRdb's copy has only in-frame clones and leaves some out. The profile shows some 61,000 clones, roughly 87% of them singletons. This clone was counted a single time. Its antigen is undetermined. The sequenced sample was peripheral blood, obtained on day 0 of AZD1222 vaccination. The TCR originated in an adult in good health.

The CDR3 DNA sequence: TGTGCCAGCAGCTTAGATCGGTCTGGCGGCTACACCTTC. Translated, it gives CASSLDRSGGYTF. The chain uses TRBV11-2 and TRBJ1-2, with unresolved D. V dropped 0 bases and J dropped 8 bases, with 10 bases sitting between them. This CDR3 contains 13 residues. In germline, CDR1 is SGHAT, CDR2 FQNNGV.